The source of this T cell receptor (beta chain) is a study of metastatic and nonmetastatic thyroid tumors. Overall study findings and caveats: Malignant thyroid tumors reportedly exceeded benign nodules significantly in TCR beta diversity, with the difference appearing in blood and tumor.

No treatment had been given to any patient before thyroid surgery. In the original workflow: In papillary thyroid cancer, a distant-metastasis classifier was built using CDR3 differences across clinicopathological groups. With MiXCR, TCRdb called clones anew from the PCR reads. The V and J calls and clone size come from TCRdb's table, not from the authors' own analysis. In the table there are tens of thousands of clones, approximately 19% of which are singletons. A few counts support this clone. The antigen is unknown. Sequence at one end of the junction differs from germline and may be a read error. The clonotype originates from a male donor with papillary thyroid cancer or a benign thyroid nodule (not recorded which). Some clones in this sample may be carry-over from other donors' samples. Sequenced sample: blood.

The CDR3 DNA reads as TGTGCCATCAGCCAAGGGGGCGAGCACTACTTC. This translates into CAISQGGEHYF. This chain joins TRBV3-1 and TRBJ2-7; TRBD1 agrees at 7 bases. CDR3 length: 11 residues. The germline CDR1 and CDR2 sequences are LGHDT and YNNKEL (reference sequence).